This is a list of T cell receptor beta chains from one sample in a study of cytomegalovirus exposure and HLA in healthy donors. Using immunoSEQ multiplex PCR, the repertoire was profiled, and TCRdb retains in-frame clones only, with some absent. The sample comprises about 170,000 clones, about 72% of which are singletons, and about 2.5% rests with the top ten. The sample was PBMCs. All receptors derive from a human donor in good health. Each CDR3 is given with its conserved first and last residue. The D gene is left open where the match is weak. Some rows mark clone size as missing; the rest say once, few, many or name a class of expanded clone.

TRBJ1-3 17 - - TRBV7-6 TGTGCCAGCAGCCCCCGAGGGGGACAATTCTCTGGAAACACCATATATTTT CASSPRGGQFSGNTIYF
TRBJ1-1 16 TRBD1 few TRBV7-9 TGTGCCAGCACCGGCCACAGGGGGCCCCCGAACACTGAAGCTTTCTTT CASTGHRGPPNTEAFF
TRBJ1-1 14 - - TRBV27 TGTGCCAGCAGTTTATCGGGGGGGGTCCTTGAAGCTTTCTTT CASSLSGGVLEAFF
TRBJ2-7 14 - - TRBV5-1 TGCGCCAGCAGCCCCAGGGGTTTCTCCTACGAGCAGTACTTC CASSPRGFSYEQYF
TRBJ2-3 17 TRBD2 few TRBV4-3 TGCGCCAGCAGCCAAGTGAGAGCGGGGGGCAGCACAGATACGCAGTATTTT CASSQVRAGGSTDTQYF
TRBJ1-1 14 - - TRBV29-1 TGCAGCGTTGAACTAAGGCGGGGAAGGTCTGAAGCTTTCTTT CSVELRRGRSEAFF
TRBJ2-3 15 - - TRBV7-3 TGTGCCAGCAGCCCTGGAGCGGGTTACACAGATACGCAGTATTTT CASSPGAGYTDTQYF
TRBJ2-5 15 TRBD2 - TRBV7-2 TGTGCCAGCAGCTTAGTGGCGGGGGGGGAGGAGACCCAGTACTTC CASSLVAGGEETQYF
TRBJ1-4 16 TRBD1 - TRBV5-1 TGCGCCAGCAGCTTAACGGGGGGACAGGGGAATGAAAAACTGTTTTTT CASSLTGGQGNEKLFF
TRBJ2-7 15 TRBD1 - TRBV5-1 TGCGCCAGCAGCTCCACCGGGACAGGGACCTACGAGCAGTACTTC CASSSTGTGTYEQYF
TRBJ2-5 17 TRBD1 - TRBV14 TGTGCCAGCAGCCAAGAAGGACAGGGGGTATTGCAAGAGACCCAGTACTTC CASSQEGQGVLQETQYF
TRBJ1-1 16 - - TRBV5-1 TGCGCCAGCAGCTTGGTGGGGGCGGGGGGTGGCACTGAAGCTTTCTTT CASSLVGAGGGTEAFF
TRBJ1-2 13 - - TRBV5-1 TGCGCCAGCAGCTTGGCGGCAGGCTATGGCTACACCTTC CASSLAAGYGYTF
TRBJ2-6 18 - - TRBV18 TGTGCCAGCTCACCTTTTCCTGCGATCGCTGGTGGGGCCAACGTCCTGACTTTC CASSPFPAIAGGANVLTF
TRBJ1-1 10 - - TRBV5-4 TGTGCCAGCAGCGGAGATTCCCCCCTCTTT CASSGDSPLF
TRBJ1-3 15 - - TRBV7-6 TGTGCCAGCGTCCACGCCGGGACTTCTGGAAACACCATATATTTT CASVHAGTSGNTIYF
TRBJ2-5 16 TRBD2 few TRBV7-8 TGTGCCAGCAGCAGGGGACTAGCGGGGGCCGGGGGGACCCAGTACTTC CASSRGLAGAGGTQYF
TRBJ1-1 13 - - TRBV14 TGTGCCAGCAGCCGCCAGGGTGGGACTGAAGCTTTCTTT CASSRQGGTEAFF
TRBJ1-1 14 - - TRBV7-9 TGTGCCAGCAGCTTAGACAGAATGAACACTGAAGCTTTCTTT CASSLDRMNTEAFF
TRBJ1-5 13 - - TRBV19 TGTGCCAGTAGTATTGTAGTGAATCAGCCCCAGCATTTT CASSIVVNQPQHF
TRBJ1-2 14 TRBD1 - TRBV5-1 TGCGCCAGCAGCACTACAGGGGGCCAGGGTGGCTACACCTTC CASSTTGGQGGYTF
TRBJ1-2 14 - many TRBV28 TGTGCCAGCACTTCCCAGGGCCCGGGCTATGGCTACACCTTC CASTSQGPGYGYTF
TRBJ1-2 16 TRBD1 - TRBV25-1 TGTGCCAGCAGTGAATTTTTGGGACAGGGGGCGGATGGCTACACCTTC CASSEFLGQGADGYTF
TRBJ2-6 16 - - TRBV6-5 TGTGCCAGCAGTTACCTGACAGGAGCTGGGGCCAACGTCCTGACTTTC CASSYLTGAGANVLTF
TRBJ2-7 15 TRBD1 - TRBV9 TGTGCCAGCAGCACGGACAGGGGGGATTACCACGAGCAGTACTTC CASSTDRGDYHEQYF
TRBJ2-7 15 - - TRBV9 TGTGCCAGCAGCGGAACCGGAGGTGGGGTTCGCGAGCAGTACTTC CASSGTGGGVREQYF
TRBJ1-5 15 - - TRBV18 TGTGCCAGCTCACCAGGGACAAGTAGCAATCAGCCCCAGCATTTT CASSPGTSSNQPQHF
TRBJ1-4 15 - - TRBV4-1 TGCGCCAGCAGCCCGACAGTAGCAACTAATGAAAAACTGTTTTTT CASSPTVATNEKLFF
TRBJ2-1 16 - - TRBV5-1 TGCGCCAGCAGCTTGGATGCCCAGGCCGGTTACAATGAGCAGTTCTTC CASSLDAQAGYNEQFF
TRBJ2-7 15 - - TRBV6-6 TGTGCCAGCAGTTCCCACAGGGCGGGCGCCTACGAGCAGTACTTC CASSSHRAGAYEQYF
TRBJ1-5 14 TRBD1 - TRBV19 TGTGCCAGTAGAACCGGGACAGGGGACCAGCCCCAGCATTTT CASRTGTGDQPQHF
TRBJ1-1 14 TRBD1 - TRBV19 TGTGCCAGTAGTAAACAGGGGGACAACACTGAAGCTTTCTTT CASSKQGDNTEAFF
TRBJ1-6 13 - once TRBV27 TGTGCCAGCAGCCCAGGCCATTACTCACCCCTCCACTTT CASSPGHYSPLHF
TRBJ1-4 19 TRBD1 - TRBV7-9 TGTGCCAGCAGCAAGTACATGTCGAGGGGGCCGGCAACTAATGAAAAACTGTTTTTT CASSKYMSRGPATNEKLFF
TRBJ1-3 16 TRBD1 - TRBV5-1 TGCGCCACTTTACTAGAGGACAGGGGGACTGGAAACACCATATATTTT CATLLEDRGTGNTIYF
TRBJ2-7 13 - - TRBV10-3 TGTGCCATCAGAATTTCGCAGGGATACGAGCAGTACTTC CAIRISQGYEQYF
TRBJ2-6 19 TRBD1 - TRBV30 TGTGCCTGGAGTGTCCGGGACAGGGTGTATAGAGGTGGGGCCAACGTCCTGACTTTC CAWSVRDRVYRGGANVLTF
TRBJ2-1 13 - - TRBV2 TGTGCCAGCCGGACTATGAGCTACAATGAGCAGTTCTTC CASRTMSYNEQFF
TRBJ2-3 14 TRBD1 - TRBV9 TGTGCCAGCAGCCCCCAGGGGGTCCCAGATACGCAGTATTTT CASSPQGVPDTQYF
TRBJ1-2 16 - - TRBV11-2 TGTGCCAGCAGCTTAGGTCCCGACACCACTAACTATGGCTACACCTTC CASSLGPDTTNYGYTF
TRBJ2-1 13 - - TRBV11-3 TGTGCCAGCAGCCGGACTCGCGGCTTTGAGCAGTTCTTC CASSRTRGFEQFF
TRBJ1-1 14 TRBD1 - TRBV9 TGTGCCAGCAGCGTGGGACAGATGAACACTGAAGCTTTCTTT CASSVGQMNTEAFF
TRBJ2-4 17 - once TRBV6-1 TGTGCCAGCAGTGAAGCTTCCGCGGGGGCAGATAGCGACATTCAGTACTTC CASSEASAGADSDIQYF
TRBJ1-4 13 TRBD1 - TRBV19 TGTGCCAGTAACATACAGGGGCGTGAAAAACTGTTTTTT CASNIQGREKLFF
TRBJ2-5 14 TRBD1 - TRBV4-2 TGTGCCAGCAGCCAAGATTACAGGGGGGAGACCCAGTACTTC CASSQDYRGETQYF
TRBJ1-2 14 TRBD1 - TRBV5-1 TGCGCCAGCAGCTTGGTGCCAGGGGGCGACGGCTACACCTTC CASSLVPGGDGYTF
TRBJ2-7 14 TRBD2 - TRBV7-6 TGTGCCAGCAGCTCCCAAGCGGGGTCCTACGAGCAGTACTTC CASSSQAGSYEQYF
TRBJ2-7 15 TRBD2 - TRBV27 TGTGCCAGCAGCTCCAAGGCCGGGACTAGCTACGAGCAGTACTTC CASSSKAGTSYEQYF
TRBJ1-4 12 - - TRBV12-5 TGTGCTAGTGGTTTCCGACAGACTGAACTGTTTTTT CASGFRQTELFF
TRBJ2-7 14 - - TRBV7-9 TGTGCCAGCAGGGACTCCGGGCTCGCCTACGAGCAGTACTTC CASRDSGLAYEQYF
TRBJ1-1 12 - - TRBV7-9 TGTGCCAGCAGCTTCGAGGCCACTGAAGCTTTCTTT CASSFEATEAFF
TRBJ1-2 11 TRBD1 - TRBV30 TGTGCCTCTACCGGGACAGAAATGTTTACCTTC CASTGTEMFTF
TRBJ1-2 15 TRBD1 - TRBV9 TGTGCCAGCAGCGTTTCGGGACAGGGGAACTCTGGCTACACCTTC CASSVSGQGNSGYTF
TRBJ2-4 17 TRBD1 - TRBV15 TGTGCCACCAGCAGAGATGGCCTCCGGACAGGGTTTGACATTCAGTACTTC CATSRDGLRTGFDIQYF
TRBJ1-1 14 - - TRBV2 TGTGCCAGCAGTGAACTCACAGGGAAACGTGAAGCTTTCTTT CASSELTGKREAFF